The 14 T cell receptor delta chains listed next were all sequenced from one sample in a study of gamma-delta T cells after stem cell transplantation. TCRdb reanalysed the RT-PCR reads with CATT. Of 1,500 or so delta-chain clones listed, less than 2% are singletons. Sequenced sample: gamma-delta T cells. All receptors derive from a human donor. It is not recorded whose cells these are; they may come from a transplant donor.

As regards this clone: A read error likely explains this, since a far larger clone differs by one base. Different DNA sequences within this sample yield the same CDR3. This sequence joins TRDV1 and TRDJ3; 8 bases fit TRDD3. J gave up 0 bases and V 4 bases, and 23 bases lay outside the gene matches. The CDR3 contains 24 residues. From germline, CDR1 is TSWWSYY and CDR2 QGS. The CDR3 DNA sequence: TGTGCTCTTGGGGCCCTAGTATCTACTCTTACTGGGGGTCTTAGCTCCTGGGACACCCGACAGATGTTTTTC. The encoded protein is CALGALVSTLTGGLSSWDTRQMFF.

This clone was seen a handful of times. For this DNA, TCRdb reports the protein of a much larger clone, which diverges at residue 16, most likely from a read error; the protein presented here is translated directly from the DNA. This chain joins TRDV2 and TRDJ1; TRDD3 aligns across 8 bases. Germline lookup yields CDR1 GEAIGNYY and CDR2 EKD. The CDR3 is 17 residues long. For the CDR3, the DNA is TGTGCCTGTGACACGGTGGGGATACAGGGGGACACCGATAAACTCACCTTT. Protein product: CACDTVGIQGDTDKLTF.

Details on this clone: The protein held in TCRdb is that of a much larger clone and does not match this DNA's translation at residue 10, likely because of a read error; the protein shown is translated from the DNA. This chain joins TRDV2 and TRDJ1, with D perhaps matching TRDD3 (6 bases). The CDR3 has 18 amino acids. V was trimmed by 1 base and J by 1 base, leaving 21 bases between them. The germline V gene has CDR1 GEAIGNYY and CDR2 EKD. DNA of the CDR3: TGTGCCTGTGACACTGTGGAAGGGATAACGGGGGCCACCGATAAACTCATCTTT. It translates to CACDTVEGITGATDKLIF.

Within the sample, this clone is medium-sized (0.01 to 0.1%). The chain combines TRDV3 with TRDJ1; the match to TRDD3 covers 8 bases. Germline loops: CDR1 TVYSNPD, CDR2 GDNSRS (reference sequence). V lost 0 bases, J lost 0 bases, and 12 bases stayed unmatched. The CDR3 length is 17 residues. CDR3 loop: CAFRFPSYWGYTDKLIF. The DNA of the CDR3 is TGTGCCTTTAGGTTCCCCTCCTACTGGGGGTACACCGATAAACTCATCTTT. The full variable domain, rest sourced from reference TRDV3 and TRDJ1, is CDKVTQSSPDQTVASGSEVVLLCTYDTVYSNPDLFWYRIRPDYSFQFVFYGDNSRSEGADFTQGRFSVKHILTQKAFHLVISPVRTEDSATYYCAFRFPSYWGYTDKLIFGKGTRVTVEP.

This clone is labeled as medium-sized. A far larger clone is just one base off, so this is likely a read error. CDR3 protein: CACDTRVRGRGDTDKLIF. DNA of the CDR3: TGTGCCTGTGACACCAGGGTACGAGGGCGGGGGGACACCGATAAACTCATCTTT. V usage is TRDV2 and J usage is TRDJ1; a possible D gene is TRDD3 (5 bases). Germline lookup yields CDR1 GEAIGNYY and CDR2 EKD. With 0 bases removed from V and 0 bases from J, the gap between germline ends came to 19 bases. The CDR3 is made up of 18 amino acids.

Points on this clone: This likely came from a read error, as a far larger clone is one base away. The rearrangement uses TRDV2 and TRDJ1; 7 bases match TRDD3. The CDR3 is 16 residues long. V lost 6 bases to trimming and J lost 0 bases; unmatched junction nucleotides: 12. Germline values: CDR1 GEAIGNYY, CDR2 EKD. The CDR3 sequence: CACSQGGMRYTDKLIF. The CDR3 nucleotides read TGTGCCTGTTCCCAAGGGGGGATGCGCTACACCGATAAACTCATCTTT.

This clone was counted only a few times. A read error likely explains this, since a far larger clone differs by one base. This sample includes further DNA sequences coding for the same CDR3. The chain employs TRDV1 and TRDJ1; TRDD3 matches at 9 bases. V lost 2 bases, J lost 0 bases, and 28 bases stayed unmatched. This CDR3 is 24 amino acids long. CDR1 is TSWWSYY and CDR2 is QGS in the germline V gene. DNA for the CDR3: TGTGCTCTTGGGGAAAGACGTTCCTCACGGTCCTTCCTTACTGGGGGAAAGTACACCGATAAACTCATCTTT. Residues: CALGERRSSRSFLTGGKYTDKLIF.

In its sample, this clone ranks as medium-sized (0.01 to 0.1%). A far larger clone differs by one base, so this is likely a read error. This chain joins TRDV1 and TRDJ1; 9 bases match TRDD3. The CDR3 is 22 residues long. Trimming took 3 bases from V and 1 from J; bases not matched to a gene: 24. CDR1 is TSWWSYY, CDR2 QGS, per germline. The CDR3 loop is CALGDLHTGYWGTDPCTDKLIF. In nucleotides, the CDR3 is TGTGCTCTTGGGGACCTCCATACGGGGTACTGGGGGACCGACCCGTGCACCGATAAACTCATCTTT.

The table lists this clone with a few counts. A read error likely explains this, since a far larger clone differs by one base. J is TRDJ1 and V is TRDV1; 10 nucleotides line up with TRDD3. Germline values: CDR1 TSWWSYY, CDR2 QGS. Trimming removed 0 bases from V and 0 bases from J; junction bases left unmatched: 19. The CDR3 has 22 amino acids. In DNA, the CDR3 is TGTGCTCTTGGGGAACTAGCTTCCTGCGACTGGGGGATCATCCCTTACACCGATAAACTCATCTTT. Protein product: CALGELASCDWGIIPYTDKLIF.

This clone showed up just a few times. The mismatch at residue 8 between this DNA's translation and the TCRdb protein of a much larger clone likely reflects a read error; the protein shown is translated from the DNA. J is TRDJ3 and V is TRDV2; 7 nucleotides agree with TRDD3. V lost 2 bases and J lost 2; bases outside the gene matches: 8. Germline V gene lookup returns CDR1 GEAIGNYY and CDR2 EKD. The CDR3 has 18 amino acids. The CDR3 is CACDSWGDDPWDTRQMFF. CDR3 nucleotides: TGTGCCTGTGACAGCTGGGGGGACGACCCCTGGGACACCCGACAGATGTTTTTC.

Comments on this clone: TCRdb assigns this DNA the protein of a much larger clone, which departs from its translation at residue 7; this likely reflects a read error, and the protein shown comes from translating the DNA. The chain couples TRDV1 to TRDJ2; no firm D call. Trimming removed 7 bases at V and 3 bases at J, with 21 bases between. This CDR3 region has 17 residues. In germline, CDR1 is TSWWSYY, CDR2 QGS. CDR3 sequence reads: CALDYPSLHSMTAQLFF. As DNA, the CDR3 is TGTGCTCTTGATTACCCCTCACTGCATTCCATGACAGCACAACTCTTCTTT.

This clone was counted between two and nine times. With only one base between it and a far larger clone, this is likely a read error. The same CDR3 can be traced to other DNA sequences in this sample. The rearrangement links TRDV1 to TRDJ4; 7 nucleotides align to TRDD3. Trimming removed 3 bases from V and 0 bases from J; junction bases left unmatched: 22. Germline values: CDR1 TSWWSYY, CDR2 QGS. CDR3 length: 20 residues. The DNA for the CDR3 is TGTGCTCTTGGGGATTCTAGGACCCCCAGTGTGCTGGGGATAACCAGACCCCTGATCTTT. This sequence encodes CALGDSRTPSVLGITRPLIF.

The V call is TRDV2, the J call TRDJ1; 7 bases line up with TRDD3. Trimming removed 3 bases from V and 6 bases from J; junction bases left unmatched: 15. In germline, CDR1 is GEAIGNYY, CDR2 EKD. The CDR3 is 16 residues long. The CDR3 region is CACDARGIRREYKLIF. For the CDR3, the DNA is TGTGCCTGTGACGCCAGGGGGATCCGACGTGAGTATAAACTCATCTTT.

Points on this clone: This likely reflects a read error, since a far larger clone is one base away. Other nucleotide sequences in the sample specify the same CDR3. The chain employs TRDV2 and TRDJ1, with 9 bases matching TRDD3. The length of the CDR3 is 19 residues. CDR1 and CDR2 from the germline V gene are GEAIGNYY and EKD. With V trimmed by 1 base and J by 0 bases, 14 bases remained unmatched. CDR3 bases: TGTGCCTGTGACACGGGGGCCGACACTGGGGGACCATACACCGATAAACTCATCTTT. This encodes CACDTGADTGGPYTDKLIF.